The present T cell receptor (beta chain) was sequenced within a study of STAT3 mutations in large granular lymphocyte leukemia. Study outcomes and limitations: Suggested: STAT3 mutation was not the ancestral event for these clonal expansions. Every T-cell large granular lymphocyte leukemia patient had at least one immunodominant TCR beta clonotype. Some patients had persisting codominant clonotypes that could mask small clones.

Sequencing was performed with immunoSEQ multiplex PCR; in TCRdb, only in-frame clones are kept and a portion is missing. The sample records 9,500 to 12,000 clones, around 52% being singletons. To note about this clone: Antigen unknown.

V lost 0 bases and J lost 8, with 14 bases in between. This CDR3 comprises 16 residues. Germline assignment: CDR1 MNHEY and CDR2 SVGAGI. The sequenced material came from peripheral blood mononuclear cells. The V gene is TRBV6-5, the J gene TRBJ1-6, with D unresolved. The TCR comes from a boy younger than 18 with T-cell large granular lymphocyte leukemia. Some clones in this sample may be carry-over from other donors' samples. CDR3 DNA: TGTGCCAGCAGTTACTCCGCATTGCTCGCGCATTCACCCCTCCACTTT. It yields the protein CASSYSALLAHSPLHF.